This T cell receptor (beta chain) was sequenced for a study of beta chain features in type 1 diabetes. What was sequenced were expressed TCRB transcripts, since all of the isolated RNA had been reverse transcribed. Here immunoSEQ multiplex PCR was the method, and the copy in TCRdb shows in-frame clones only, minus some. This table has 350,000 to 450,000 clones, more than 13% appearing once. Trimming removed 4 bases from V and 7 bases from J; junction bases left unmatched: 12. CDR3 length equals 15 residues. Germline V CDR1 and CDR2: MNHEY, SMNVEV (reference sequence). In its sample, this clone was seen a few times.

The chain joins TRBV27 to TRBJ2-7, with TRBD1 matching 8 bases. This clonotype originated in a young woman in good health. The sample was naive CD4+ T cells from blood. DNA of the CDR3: TGTGCCAGCAGTTCCGGACAGGGAAAAAGTGGGGAGCAGTACTTC. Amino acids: CASSSGQGKSGEQYF.